This T cell receptor (beta chain) was captured in a study of T-cell reconstitution after alpha-beta-depleted transplantation in children. The library targeted TCRbeta and was prepared with unique molecular identifiers. TCRdb redid the calling of the PCR reads with MiXCR, one entry per CDR3 protein. This table holds 490,000 or so distinct CDR3 sequences, over 9.5% found once. In its sample, this clonotype was seen many times. CDR1 and CDR2 from the germline V gene are PRHDT and FYEKMQ (reference sequence). Trimming at V came to 5 bases and at J to 5 bases, leaving 10 bases not matched to a gene. The CDR3 contains 17 residues.

The sequenced sample was PBMCs, obtained before TCRalphabeta/CD19-depleted stem cell transplant. This receptor was taken from a child under 10 years old with inherited bone marrow failure, due to receive a stem cell transplant. The chain combines TRBV13 with TRBJ2-5; 14 positions match TRBD2. CDR3 nucleotide sequence: TGTGCCAGCAGCCCTAGACTAGCGGGAGGGCCGAGGGAGACCCAGTACTTC. It specifies CASSPRLAGGPRETQYF.